Following are 3 T cell receptor beta chains from one sample sequenced in a study of monozygotic twins with inflammatory bowel disease. TCRdb reanalyzed the 5' RACE reads and collapses them to one entry per CDR3 protein, without DNA. The sample includes approximately 160,000 distinct CDR3 sequences. The sequenced sample was blood. The receptors derive from a human donor with ulcerative colitis or Crohn's disease, or a healthy co-twin of an affected twin (not recorded which).

This chain joins TRBV5-1 and TRBJ1-1; the TRBD1 assignment by TCRdb is unverifiable without DNA. The length of the CDR3 is 15 residues. The germline V gene has CDR1 SGHRS and CDR2 YFSETQ. CDR3 residues: CASSLVGQDYTEAFF. Complete variable domain (other parts from reference TRBV5-1 and TRBJ1-1): KAGVTQTPRYLIKTRGQQVTLSCSPISGHRSVSWYQQTPGQGLQFLFEYFSETQRNKGNFPGRFSGRQFSNSRSEMNVSTLELGDSALYLCASSLVGQDYTEAFFGQGTRLTVV.

The chain couples TRBV5-4 to TRBJ2-1; TCRdb's D call of TRBD2 is untestable without DNA. The CDR3 is 14 residues long. Germline loops: CDR1 SGHNT, CDR2 YYREEE (reference sequence). CDR3 amino acids: CASSFGGSTNEQFF.

J is TRBJ2-3 and V is TRBV19. CDR1 and CDR2 from the germline V gene are LNHDA and SQIVND (reference sequence). The CDR3 runs to 15 residues. The CDR3: CASSPRPVFTDTQYF.